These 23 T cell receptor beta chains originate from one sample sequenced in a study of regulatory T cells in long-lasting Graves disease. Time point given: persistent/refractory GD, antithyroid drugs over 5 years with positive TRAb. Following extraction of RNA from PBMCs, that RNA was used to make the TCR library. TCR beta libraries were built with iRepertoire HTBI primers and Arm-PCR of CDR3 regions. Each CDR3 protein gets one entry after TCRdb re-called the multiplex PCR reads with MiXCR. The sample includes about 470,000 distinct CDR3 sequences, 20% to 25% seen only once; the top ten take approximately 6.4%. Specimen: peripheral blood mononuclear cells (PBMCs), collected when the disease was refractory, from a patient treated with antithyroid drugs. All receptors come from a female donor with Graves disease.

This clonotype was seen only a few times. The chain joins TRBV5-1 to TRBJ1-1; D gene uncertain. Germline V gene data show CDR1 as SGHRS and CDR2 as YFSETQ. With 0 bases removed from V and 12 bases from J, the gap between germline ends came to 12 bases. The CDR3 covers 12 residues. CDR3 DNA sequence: TGCGCCAGCAGCTTGGACGGTTGGAAATCTTTCTTT. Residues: CASSLDGWKSFF.

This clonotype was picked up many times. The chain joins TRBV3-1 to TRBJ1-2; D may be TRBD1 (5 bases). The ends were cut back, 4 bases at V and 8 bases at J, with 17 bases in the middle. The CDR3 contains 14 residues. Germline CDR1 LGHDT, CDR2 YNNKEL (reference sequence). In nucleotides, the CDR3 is TGTGCCAGCAGCCTAGGGACCGCCACGCGGGGCTACACCTTC. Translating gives CASSLGTATRGYTF.

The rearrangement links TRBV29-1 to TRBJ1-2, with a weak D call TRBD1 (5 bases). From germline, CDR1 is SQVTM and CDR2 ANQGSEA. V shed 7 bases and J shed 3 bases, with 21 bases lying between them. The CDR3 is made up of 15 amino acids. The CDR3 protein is CSALRVGVSDYGYTF. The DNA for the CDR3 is TGCAGCGCTTTGAGGGTGGGGGTTTCGGACTATGGCTACACCTTC.

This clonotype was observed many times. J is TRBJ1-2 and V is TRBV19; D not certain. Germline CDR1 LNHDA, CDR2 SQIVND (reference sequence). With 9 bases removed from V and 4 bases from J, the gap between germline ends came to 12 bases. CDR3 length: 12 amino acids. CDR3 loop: CASAVGSYGYTF. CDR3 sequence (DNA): TGTGCCAGCGCGGTCGGGAGCTATGGCTACACCTTC.

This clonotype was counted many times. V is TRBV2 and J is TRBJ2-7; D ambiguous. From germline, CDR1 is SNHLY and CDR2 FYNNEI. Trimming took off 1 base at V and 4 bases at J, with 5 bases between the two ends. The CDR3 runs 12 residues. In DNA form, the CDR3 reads TGTGCCAGCAGTGAAGAAGGGTACGAGCAGTACTTC. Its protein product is CASSEEGYEQYF.

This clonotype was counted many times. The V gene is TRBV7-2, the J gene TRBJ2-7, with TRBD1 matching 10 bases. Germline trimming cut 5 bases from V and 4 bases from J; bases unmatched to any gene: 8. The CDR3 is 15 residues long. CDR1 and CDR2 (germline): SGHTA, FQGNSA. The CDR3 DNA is TGTGCCAGCAGCGAGGGGACAGGGGACCTTTACGAGCAGTACTTC. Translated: CASSEGTGDLYEQYF.

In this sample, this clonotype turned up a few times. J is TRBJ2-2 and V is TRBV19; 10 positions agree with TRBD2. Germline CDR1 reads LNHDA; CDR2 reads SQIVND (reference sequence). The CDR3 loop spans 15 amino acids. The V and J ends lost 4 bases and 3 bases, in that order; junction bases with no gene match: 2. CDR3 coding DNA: TGTGCCAGTAGTACTAGCGGGAGTCACACCGGGGAGCTGTTTTTT. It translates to CASSTSGSHTGELFF.

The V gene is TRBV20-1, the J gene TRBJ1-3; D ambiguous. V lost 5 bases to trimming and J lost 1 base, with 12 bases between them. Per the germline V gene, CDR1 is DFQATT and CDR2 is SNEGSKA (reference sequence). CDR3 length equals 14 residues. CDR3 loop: CSAQDGGSGNTIYF. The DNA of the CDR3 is TGCAGTGCTCAGGACGGAGGGTCTGGAAACACCATATATTTT.

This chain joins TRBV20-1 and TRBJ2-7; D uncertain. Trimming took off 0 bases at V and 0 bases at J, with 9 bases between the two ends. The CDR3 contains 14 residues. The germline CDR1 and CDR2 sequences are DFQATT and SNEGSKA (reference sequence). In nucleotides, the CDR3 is TGCAGTGCTAGAGAAGTTCCAGGCTCCTACGAGCAGTACTTC. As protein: CSAREVPGSYEQYF.

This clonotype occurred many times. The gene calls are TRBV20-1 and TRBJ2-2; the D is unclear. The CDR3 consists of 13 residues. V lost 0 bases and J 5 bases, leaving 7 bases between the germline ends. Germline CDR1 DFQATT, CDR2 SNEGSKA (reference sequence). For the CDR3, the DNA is TGCAGTGCTAGAGACGATCGAACCGGGGAGCTGTTTTTT. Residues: CSARDDRTGELFF.

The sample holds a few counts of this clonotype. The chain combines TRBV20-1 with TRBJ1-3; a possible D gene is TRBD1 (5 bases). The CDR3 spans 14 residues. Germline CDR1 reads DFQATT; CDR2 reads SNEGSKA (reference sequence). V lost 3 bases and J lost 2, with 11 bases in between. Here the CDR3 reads CSARSGATGNTIYF. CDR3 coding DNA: TGCAGTGCTAGGTCCGGGGCAACTGGAAACACCATATATTTT.

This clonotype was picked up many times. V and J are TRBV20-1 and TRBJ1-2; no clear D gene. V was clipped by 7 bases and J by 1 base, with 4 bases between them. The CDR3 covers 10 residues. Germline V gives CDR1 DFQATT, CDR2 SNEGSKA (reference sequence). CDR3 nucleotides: TGCAGTGTCTATAACTATGGCTACACCTTC. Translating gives CSVYNYGYTF.

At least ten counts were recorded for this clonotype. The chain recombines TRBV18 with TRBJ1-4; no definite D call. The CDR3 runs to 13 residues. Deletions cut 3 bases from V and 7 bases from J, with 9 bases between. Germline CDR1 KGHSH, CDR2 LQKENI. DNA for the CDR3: TGTGCCAGCTCACCTAGAGGAAGTGAAAAACTGTTTTTT. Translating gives CASSPRGSEKLFF.

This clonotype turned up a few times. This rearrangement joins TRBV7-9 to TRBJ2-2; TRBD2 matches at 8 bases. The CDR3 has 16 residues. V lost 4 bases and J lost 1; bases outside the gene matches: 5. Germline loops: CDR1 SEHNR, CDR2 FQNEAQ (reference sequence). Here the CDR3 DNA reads TGTGCCAGCAGCTCCACTAGCGGAGAGAACACCGGGGAGCTGTTTTTT. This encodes CASSSTSGENTGELFF.

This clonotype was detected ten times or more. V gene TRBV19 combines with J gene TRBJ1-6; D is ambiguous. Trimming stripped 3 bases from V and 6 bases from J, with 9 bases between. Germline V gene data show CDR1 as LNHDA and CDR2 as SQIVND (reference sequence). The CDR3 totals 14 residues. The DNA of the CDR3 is TGTGCCAGTAGTATTCTACATGGTAATTCACCCCTCCACTTT. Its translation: CASSILHGNSPLHF.

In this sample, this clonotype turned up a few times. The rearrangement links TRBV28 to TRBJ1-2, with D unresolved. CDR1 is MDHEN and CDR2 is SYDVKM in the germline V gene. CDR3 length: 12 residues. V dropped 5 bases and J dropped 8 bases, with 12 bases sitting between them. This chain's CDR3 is CASSRYPGGYTF. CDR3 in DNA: TGTGCCAGCAGTCGCTACCCCGGGGGCTACACCTTC.

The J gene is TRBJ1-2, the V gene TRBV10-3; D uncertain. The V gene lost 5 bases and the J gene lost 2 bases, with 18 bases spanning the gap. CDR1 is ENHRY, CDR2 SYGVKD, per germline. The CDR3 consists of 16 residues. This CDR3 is CAISTSLEGVNYGYTF. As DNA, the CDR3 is TGTGCCATCAGTACCAGCCTAGAGGGAGTAAACTATGGCTACACCTTC.

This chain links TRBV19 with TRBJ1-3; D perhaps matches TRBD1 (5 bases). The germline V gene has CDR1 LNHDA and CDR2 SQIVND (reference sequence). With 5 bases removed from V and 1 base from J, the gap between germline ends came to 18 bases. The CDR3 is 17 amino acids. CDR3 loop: CASSPSRASSSGNTIYF. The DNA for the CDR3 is TGTGCCAGTAGTCCGTCCAGGGCTTCTAGTTCTGGAAACACCATATATTTT.

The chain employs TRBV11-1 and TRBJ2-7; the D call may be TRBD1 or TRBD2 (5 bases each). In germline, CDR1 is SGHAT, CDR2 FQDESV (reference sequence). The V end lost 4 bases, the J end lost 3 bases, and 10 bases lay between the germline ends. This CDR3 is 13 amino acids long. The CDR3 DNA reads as TGTGCCAGCAGCTGGGGACCTGACTACGAGCAGTACTTC. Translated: CASSWGPDYEQYF.

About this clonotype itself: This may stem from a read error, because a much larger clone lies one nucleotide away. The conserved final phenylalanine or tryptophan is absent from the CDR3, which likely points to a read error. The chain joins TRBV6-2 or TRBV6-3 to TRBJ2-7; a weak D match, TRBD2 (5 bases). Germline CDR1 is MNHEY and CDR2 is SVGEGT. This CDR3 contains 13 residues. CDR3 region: CAISDLDFREQYL. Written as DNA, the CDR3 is TGTGCCATCAGTGACTTGGACTTTAGGGAGCAGTACCTC.

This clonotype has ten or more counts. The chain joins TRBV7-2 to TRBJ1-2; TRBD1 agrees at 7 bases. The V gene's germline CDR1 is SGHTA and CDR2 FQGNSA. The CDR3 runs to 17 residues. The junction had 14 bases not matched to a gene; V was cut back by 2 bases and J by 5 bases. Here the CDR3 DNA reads TGTGCCAGCAGCTTAAGTACGGGACAGATGACTTCTTATGGCTACACCTTC. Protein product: CASSLSTGQMTSYGYTF.

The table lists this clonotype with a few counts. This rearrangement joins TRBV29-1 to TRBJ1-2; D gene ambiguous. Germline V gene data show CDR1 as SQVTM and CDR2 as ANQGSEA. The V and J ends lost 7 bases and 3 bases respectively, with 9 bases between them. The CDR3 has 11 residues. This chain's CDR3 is CSGRTDYGYTF. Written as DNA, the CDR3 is TGCAGCGGCAGGACGGACTATGGCTACACCTTC.

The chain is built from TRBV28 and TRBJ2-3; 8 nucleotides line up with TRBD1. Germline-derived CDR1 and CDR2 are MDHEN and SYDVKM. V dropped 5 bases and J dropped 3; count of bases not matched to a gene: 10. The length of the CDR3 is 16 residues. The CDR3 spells CASSRWTGIGTDTQYF. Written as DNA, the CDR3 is TGTGCCAGCAGTCGATGGACAGGGATTGGGACAGATACGCAGTATTTT.